This T cell receptor (beta chain) comes out of a study of regulatory T cells in long-lasting Graves disease. Study findings and constraints: Those with persistent disease had in common more public clonotypes (2,741) than new patients (roughly 1,000).

Germline V gene sequence: CDR1 SEHNR, CDR2 FQNEAQ (reference sequence). V was clipped by 0 bases and J by 8 bases; unmatched bases: 7. The CDR3 has 15 amino acids. Construction of the TCR beta libraries employed iRepertoire HTBI primers in conjunction with Arm-PCR of CDR3 regions. TCRdb redid the calling of the multiplex PCR reads with MiXCR, one entry per CDR3 protein. The table includes about 440,000 distinct CDR3 sequences, about a sixth detected once. This clonotype was counted between two and nine times. The antigen is undetermined. As for time point: newly diagnosed GD, antithyroid drugs for less than 3 months. PBMCs were the source of the RNA used for TCR sequencing. The sample was also reused in another study, on T cells in Graves' hyperthyroidism and ophthalmopathy.

This clonotype was sampled from a woman between 18 and 29 years old with Graves disease. Material: peripheral blood mononuclear cells (PBMCs), obtained at new diagnosis, from a patient treated with antithyroid drugs. This sequence joins TRBV7-9 and TRBJ1-5, with 7 bases matching TRBD1. CDR3 amino acids: CASSLALTGFEPQHF. CDR3 sequence (DNA): TGTGCCAGCAGCTTAGCCCTGACAGGGTTTGAGCCCCAGCATTTT.